These T cell receptor beta chains were read from a single sample in a study of blood T cell repertoires in COVID-19. Assay: immunoSEQ multiplex PCR; the TCRdb copy retains only in-frame clones and omits some. The repertoire has some 37,000 clones, 88% of them found once; the top ten carry roughly 10%. The sample taken for sequencing was peripheral blood. Receptor source: a woman in her seventies with acute or convalescent COVID-19. Each CDR3 is given with its conserved first and last residue. The D gene is left open where the match is weak. Clone size is shown for a subset of rows, as once, few, many or a class of expanded clone.

j_call: TRBJ2-3
d_call: TRBD2
clone_size: NA
v_call: TRBV5-1
cdr3_aa: CASSFPRETDTQYF
cdr3_nt: TGCGCCAGCAGCTTTCCGCGGGAGACAGATACGCAGTATTTT

j_call: TRBJ2-3
d_call: TRBD2
clone_size: NA
v_call: TRBV11-3
cdr3_aa: CASSPTSSGTTDTQYF
cdr3_nt: TGTGCCAGCAGCCCAACGAGTAGCGGGACAACAGATACGCAGTATTTT

j_call: TRBJ1-1
d_call: TRBD1
clone_size: NA
v_call: TRBV7-3
cdr3_aa: CASSFTGTGEAFF
cdr3_nt: TGTGCCAGCAGTTTTACCGGGACAGGCGAAGCTTTCTTT

j_call: TRBJ2-1
d_call: TRBD2
clone_size: NA
v_call: TRBV7-6
cdr3_aa: CASSSLGFGAGGGNEQFF
cdr3_nt: TGTGCCAGCAGCTCCCTTGGATTTGGAGCGGGGGGGGGAAATGAGCAGTTCTTC

j_call: TRBJ2-5
d_call: TRBD1
clone_size: once
v_call: TRBV12-3/TRBV12-4
cdr3_aa: CASRPTGGKTQYF
cdr3_nt: TGTGCCAGCAGGCCGACAGGGGGGAAGACCCAGTACTTC

j_call: TRBJ2-2
d_call: TRBD1
clone_size: NA
v_call: TRBV2
cdr3_aa: CASRAQGAKNTGELFF
cdr3_nt: TGTGCCAGCAGGGCACAGGGGGCCAAGAACACCGGGGAGCTGTTTTTT

j_call: TRBJ2-6
d_call: NA
clone_size: NA
v_call: TRBV3-1/TRBV3-2
cdr3_aa: CASSQENSGANVLTF
cdr3_nt: TGTGCCAGCAGCCAGGAGAACTCTGGGGCCAACGTCCTGACTTTC

j_call: TRBJ1-6
d_call: TRBD1
clone_size: NA
v_call: TRBV7-9
cdr3_aa: CASSLEAVGDRVIESPLHF
cdr3_nt: TGTGCCAGCAGCTTAGAGGCGGTCGGAGACAGGGTAATTGAATCACCCCTCCACTTT

j_call: TRBJ2-3
d_call: TRBD2
clone_size: NA
v_call: TRBV9
cdr3_aa: CASSRSGGTDTQYF
cdr3_nt: TGTGCCAGCAGCCGCAGCGGGGGCACAGATACGCAGTATTTT

j_call: TRBJ2-5
d_call: TRBD2
clone_size: NA
v_call: TRBV7-2
cdr3_aa: CASSLGGGETQYF
cdr3_nt: TGTGCCAGCAGCTTAGGCGGGGGAGAGACCCAGTACTTC

j_call: TRBJ1-4
d_call: NA
clone_size: NA
v_call: TRBV6-5
cdr3_aa: CASKQGEEKLFF
cdr3_nt: TGTGCCAGCAAACAGGGAGAAGAAAAACTGTTTTTT

j_call: TRBJ1-1
d_call: TRBD1
clone_size: NA
v_call: TRBV6-5
cdr3_aa: CASRSGQGDDAFF
cdr3_nt: TGTGCCAGCAGATCCGGACAGGGGGACGACGCTTTCTTT

j_call: TRBJ2-3
d_call: TRBD1
clone_size: NA
v_call: TRBV27
cdr3_aa: CASWTGPPVDTQYF
cdr3_nt: TGTGCCAGCTGGACAGGTCCCCCAGTAGATACGCAGTATTTT

j_call: TRBJ2-1
d_call: TRBD1
clone_size: NA
v_call: TRBV19
cdr3_aa: CASSTGTGPYNEQFF
cdr3_nt: TGTGCCAGTAGTACCGGGACAGGGCCCTACAATGAGCAGTTCTTC

j_call: TRBJ1-6
d_call: NA
clone_size: NA
v_call: TRBV6-1
cdr3_aa: CASSEVTGNNSPLHF
cdr3_nt: TGTGCCAGCAGTGAAGTAACGGGGAATAATTCACCCCTCCACTTT

j_call: TRBJ1-5
d_call: NA
clone_size: NA
v_call: TRBV10-3
cdr3_aa: CAISEPTGQGQEQPQHF
cdr3_nt: TGTGCCATCAGTGAACCCACCGGGCAGGGTCAGGAGCAGCCCCAGCATTTT

j_call: TRBJ1-5
d_call: NA
clone_size: NA
v_call: TRBV6-6
cdr3_aa: CASRKRSNQPQHF
cdr3_nt: TGTGCCAGCAGGAAGAGGAGCAATCAGCCCCAGCATTTT